Included here is one TCR beta chain sequence, with context. Its antigen remains unidentified. No clone much larger than this one lies a single base away; base qualities are absent. The sample's time point label is to be understood as: baseline before first vaccination. Vaccinee samples were obtained from the UK trials COV001 and COV002, which included a single-blind randomized controlled phase 2/3 trial of AZD1222 (ChAdOx1 nCoV-19) in healthy adults. Trial participant PBMC samples were collected at day 0 and day 28 after the second dose for TCRbeta chain sequencing. This record comes from a study of T cell responses to AZD1222 COVID-19 vaccine (dated by TCRdb to the early 2020s). Some background on the complete study: Because spike-specific TCR depth and breadth did not differ between the two schedules, AZD1222 recipients who got a second dose at roughly 4 weeks were pooled with those who got a second dose at roughly 12 weeks. A total of around 240 trial participants underwent TCR sequencing, of whom nearly 210 received two doses of AZD1222 and around 26 received two doses of the MenACWY control vaccine. Enrollment into the trials was organized by age into subgroups of 18-55, 56-69 and 70-plus years, and those subgroups contained roughly 150, 30 and 60 TCR-sequenced participants, respectively.

Study-level results and caveats: Epitopes outside the regions mutated in the B.1.351 and B.1.1.7 variants were reportedly recognized by nearly half of the unique spike-specific TCRs. Conclusions about previously exposed vaccinees are limited because only five to seven AZD1222 recipients were SARS-CoV-2 seropositive at baseline. Because no day 14 peak-response samples were available, repertoires were characterized only after the peak T cell response. Vaccine-associated CD4 TCRs spanned the whole spike protein, with dominant responses in regions 160-218 and 743-854. In the small 56-69-year group, the increase in depth fell short of significance, most likely because of low power. Participants were mostly white British and included more females than males, and it was suggested by the authors that clonal diversity may have been underestimated. After two AZD1222 doses, spike-specific TCR breadth and depth were significantly higher than at day 0 and than in MenACWY recipients.

Here V drops 6 bases and J drops 7 bases, and the junction holds 14 bases not matched to any gene. CDR1 and CDR2 are drawn from the germline V gene: MNHEY, SVGAGI. Measured from the cysteine to the phenylalanine, the CDR3 is 15 residues long. Just CDR3 DNA is preserved here, 45 bases in frame from base 1. The CDR3 regions of human TCRbeta chains were subjected to immunosequencing. On the study's bioinformatics: Repertoire TCRs were matched against a reference library of SARS-CoV-2-specific TCRs generated with the MIRA antigen-specificity platform. Breadth meant the fraction of unique TCRs that were SARS-CoV-2-associated, whereas depth meant the fraction of total T cells that were SARS-CoV-2-associated. Each spike-specific TCR was assigned to its reactive spike region and to a CD4 or CD8 class using the MIRA data. Log10-transformed breadth and depth values were compared by one-way ANOVA with Sidak's multiple comparisons tests. TCRdb retrieved this table from immuneACCESS and kept in-frame rearrangements only. Not all clones are present; in checked studies, unresolved V genes account for under half, and no reason is known for the remainder. V and J calls and clone size come straight from that table; D and trimming were deduced from the DNA. The sample contains tens of thousands of clones, more than 75% of them found a single time. The ten largest clones take up approximately 3% of the sample.

The receptor's source is an adult in good health. The rearranged chain carries TRBV6-5 and TRBJ2-7, and TRBD1 matches 8 of the central bases. This sample comprised peripheral blood, obtained on day 0 of AZD1222 vaccination. The CDR3 sequence is CASSRARTGFWEQYF. The nucleotide sequence is TGTGCCAGCAGCCGCGCCAGGACAGGGTTCTGGGAGCAGTACTTC.